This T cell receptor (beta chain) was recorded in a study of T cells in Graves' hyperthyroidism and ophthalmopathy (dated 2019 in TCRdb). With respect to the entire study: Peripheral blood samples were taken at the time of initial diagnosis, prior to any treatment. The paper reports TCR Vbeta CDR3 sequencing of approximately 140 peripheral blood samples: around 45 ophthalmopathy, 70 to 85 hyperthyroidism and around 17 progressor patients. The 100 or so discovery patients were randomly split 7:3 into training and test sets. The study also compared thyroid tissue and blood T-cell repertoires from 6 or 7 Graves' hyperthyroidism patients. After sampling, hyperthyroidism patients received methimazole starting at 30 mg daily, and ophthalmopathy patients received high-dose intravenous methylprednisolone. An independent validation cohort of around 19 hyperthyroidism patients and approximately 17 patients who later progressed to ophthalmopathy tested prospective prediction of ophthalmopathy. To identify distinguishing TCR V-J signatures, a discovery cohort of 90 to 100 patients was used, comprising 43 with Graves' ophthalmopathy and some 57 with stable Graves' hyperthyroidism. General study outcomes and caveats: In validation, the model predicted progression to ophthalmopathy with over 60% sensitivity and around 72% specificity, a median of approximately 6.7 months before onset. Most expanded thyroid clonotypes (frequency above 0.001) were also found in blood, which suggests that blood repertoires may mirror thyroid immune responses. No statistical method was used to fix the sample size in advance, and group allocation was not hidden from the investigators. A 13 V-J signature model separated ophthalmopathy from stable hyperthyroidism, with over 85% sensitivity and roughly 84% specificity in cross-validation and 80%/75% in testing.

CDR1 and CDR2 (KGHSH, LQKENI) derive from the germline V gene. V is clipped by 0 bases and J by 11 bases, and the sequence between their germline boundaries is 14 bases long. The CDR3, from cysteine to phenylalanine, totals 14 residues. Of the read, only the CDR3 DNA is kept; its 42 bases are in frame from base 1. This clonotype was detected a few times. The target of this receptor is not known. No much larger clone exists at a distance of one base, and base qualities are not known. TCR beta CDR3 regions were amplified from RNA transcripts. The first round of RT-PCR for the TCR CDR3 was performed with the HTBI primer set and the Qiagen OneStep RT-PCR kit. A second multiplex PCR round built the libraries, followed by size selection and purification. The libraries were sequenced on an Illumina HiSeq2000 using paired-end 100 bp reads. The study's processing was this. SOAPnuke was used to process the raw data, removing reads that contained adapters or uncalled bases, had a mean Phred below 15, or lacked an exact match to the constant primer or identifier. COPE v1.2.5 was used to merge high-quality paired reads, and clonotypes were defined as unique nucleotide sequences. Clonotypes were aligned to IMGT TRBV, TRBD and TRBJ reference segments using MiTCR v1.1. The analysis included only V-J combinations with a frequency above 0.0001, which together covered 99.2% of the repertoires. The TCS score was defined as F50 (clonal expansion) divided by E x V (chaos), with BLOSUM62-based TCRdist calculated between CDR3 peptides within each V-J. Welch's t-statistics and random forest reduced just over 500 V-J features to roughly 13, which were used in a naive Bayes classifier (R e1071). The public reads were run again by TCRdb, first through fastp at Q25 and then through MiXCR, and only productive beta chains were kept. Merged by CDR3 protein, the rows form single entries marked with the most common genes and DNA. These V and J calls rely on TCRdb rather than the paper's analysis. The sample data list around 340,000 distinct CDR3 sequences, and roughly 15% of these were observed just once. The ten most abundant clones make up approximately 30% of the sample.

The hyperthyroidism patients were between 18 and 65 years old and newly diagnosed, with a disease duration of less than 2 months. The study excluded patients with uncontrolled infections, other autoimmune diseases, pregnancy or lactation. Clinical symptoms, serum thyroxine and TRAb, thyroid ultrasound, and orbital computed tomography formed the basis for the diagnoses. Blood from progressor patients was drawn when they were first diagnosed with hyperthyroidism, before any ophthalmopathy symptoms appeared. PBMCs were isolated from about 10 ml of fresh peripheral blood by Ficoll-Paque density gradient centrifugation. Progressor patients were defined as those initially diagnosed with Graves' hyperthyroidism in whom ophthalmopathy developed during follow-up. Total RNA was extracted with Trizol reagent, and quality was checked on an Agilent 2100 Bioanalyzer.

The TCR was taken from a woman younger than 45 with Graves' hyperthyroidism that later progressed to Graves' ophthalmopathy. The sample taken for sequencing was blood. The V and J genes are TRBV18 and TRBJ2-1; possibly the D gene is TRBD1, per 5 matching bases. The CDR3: CASSPPWGNSQQFF. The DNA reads TGTGCCAGCTCACCACCGTGGGGCAATTCTCAGCAGTTCTTC.